This is a list of T cell receptor beta chains from one sample in a study of blood T cell repertoires in COVID-19. TCRdb keeps only in-frame clones here, not all; method: immunoSEQ multiplex PCR. The sample holds 250,000 or so clones, around nine tenths seen once. The specimen was peripheral blood. These receptors all stem from a man aged 35 to 55 with active or convalescent COVID-19. Each CDR3 is given with its conserved first and last residue. A D gene is named only where the DNA matches it firmly. A clone size is listed for some rows: how often the clone was seen (once, few, many), or a class if it is expanded.

V	D	J	size	CDR3	DNA
TRBV29-1	TRBD1	TRBJ1-2	.	CSVGQGGSGYTF	TGCAGCGTTGGGCAGGGGGGATCTGGCTACACCTTC
TRBV24-1	.	TRBJ2-3	.	CATSASGLQYF	TGTGCCACCAGTGCTTCGGGGTTGCAGTATTTT
TRBV5-1	.	TRBJ2-2	once	CASSLGSGVRHGELFF	TGCGCCAGCAGCTTAGGGTCAGGGGTACGTCACGGGGAGCTGTTTTTT
TRBV3-1/TRBV3-2	TRBD2	TRBJ2-1	.	CASSQGTSGNNEQFF	TGTGCCAGCAGCCAAGGGACTAGCGGAAACAATGAGCAGTTCTTC
TRBV11-1	.	TRBJ2-7	.	CASSLDWALNYEQYF	TGTGCCAGCAGCTTAGATTGGGCCCTAAACTACGAGCAGTACTTC
TRBV7-6	.	TRBJ1-6	.	CASSLAQGSLNSPLHF	TGTGCCAGCAGCTTAGCCCAGGGGAGCCTTAATTCACCCCTCCACTTT
TRBV4-1	.	TRBJ1-1	few	CASRPTLAGANTEAFF	TGCGCCAGCAGACCCACCCTGGCAGGGGCGAACACTGAAGCTTTCTTT
TRBV27	TRBD2	TRBJ2-1	few	CASSQDRTSGNTDNEQFF	TGTGCCAGCAGTCAAGACCGGACTAGCGGGAATACGGACAATGAGCAGTTCTTC
TRBV5-6	.	TRBJ1-2	.	CASSLALVAVGVSGYTF	TGTGCCAGCAGCTTGGCCCTGGTTGCGGTTGGAGTCAGCGGCTACACCTTC
TRBV6-5	.	TRBJ2-7	few	CASSSGLYEQYF	TGTGCCAGCAGCTCGGGACTTTACGAGCAGTACTTC
TRBV27	TRBD1	TRBJ1-4	.	CASKTQGGGEKLFF	TGTGCCAGCAAAACACAGGGGGGCGGTGAAAAACTGTTTTTT
TRBV5-4	TRBD2	TRBJ2-3	.	CASSFSGGGADTQYF	TGTGCCAGCAGCTTTAGCGGGGGAGGGGCAGATACGCAGTATTTT
TRBV2	TRBD1	TRBJ1-4	.	CASRGTGGIEKLFF	TGTGCCAGCAGGGGGACAGGGGGGATTGAAAAACTGTTTTTT
TRBV3-1/TRBV3-2	TRBD1	TRBJ2-7	.	CASSPPGTGANEQYF	TGTGCCAGCAGCCCCCCTGGGACAGGGGCGAACGAGCAGTACTTC
TRBV5-8	.	TRBJ2-7	.	CASSLRQSYEQYF	TGTGCCAGCAGCTTGCGACAGAGCTACGAGCAGTACTTC
TRBV6-5	.	TRBJ1-1	.	CASSHPPPGATEAFF	TGTGCCAGCAGTCACCCCCCTCCAGGGGCCACTGAAGCTTTCTTT
TRBV5-4	.	TRBJ1-1	.	CASSADTNTEAFF	TGTGCCAGCAGCGCCGACACAAACACTGAAGCTTTCTTT
TRBV7-3	TRBD2	TRBJ2-1	.	CASSFGLGDEQFF	TGTGCCAGCAGCTTCGGACTAGGGGATGAGCAGTTCTTC
TRBV24-1	TRBD2	TRBJ2-2	.	CATSDLRTSGELFF	TGTGCCACCAGTGATTTGAGGACTAGCGGGGAGCTGTTTTTT
TRBV6-1	.	TRBJ2-1	.	CASSEGLAGEQFF	TGTGCCAGCAGTGAAGGTTTGGCGGGGGAGCAGTTCTTC
TRBV10-2	.	TRBJ2-4	.	CASSESGAGSGNIQYF	TGCGCCAGCAGTGAATCAGGGGCAGGATCCGGAAACATTCAGTACTTC
TRBV13	TRBD1	TRBJ1-5	.	CASSLGTGGAGAFGSQHF	TGTGCCAGCAGCCTTGGGACAGGCGGCGCGGGGGCTTTTGGGTCCCAGCATTTT
TRBV24-1	.	TRBJ1-2	.	CATSDFRQSYGYTF	TGTGCCACCAGTGACTTTAGACAGAGCTATGGCTACACCTTC
TRBV19	.	TRBJ1-4	.	CASSFRGGNEKLFF	TGTGCCAGTAGTTTCCGGGGGGGGAATGAAAAACTGTTTTTT
TRBV6-5	.	TRBJ2-1	once	CASSYRQVTYNEQFF	TGTGCCAGCAGTTATCGACAGGTAACCTACAATGAGCAGTTCTTC
TRBV5-1	TRBD1	TRBJ1-1	.	CASSLRDRGLPEAFF	TGCGCCAGCAGCCTAAGGGACAGGGGGCTGCCTGAAGCTTTCTTT
TRBV19	TRBD2	TRBJ2-5	.	CASSHPGGLETQYF	TGTGCCAGTAGTCACCCGGGGGGGCTCGAGACCCAGTACTTC
TRBV20-1	.	TRBJ1-2	.	CSASSGVMRYGYTF	TGCAGTGCTAGTTCGGGTGTAATGAGGTATGGCTACACCTTC
TRBV10-3	TRBD1	TRBJ2-1	few	CAIRRDRDTINEQFF	TGTGCCATCAGGCGGGACAGGGATACGATCAATGAGCAGTTCTTC
TRBV4-1	.	TRBJ1-2	.	CASSQATGYGYTF	TGCGCCAGCAGCCAAGCCACCGGTTATGGCTACACCTTC
TRBV24-1	.	TRBJ1-1	.	CATRETGALNTEAFF	TGTGCCACCAGGGAAACAGGAGCCCTAAACACTGAAGCTTTCTTT
TRBV9	TRBD1	TRBJ1-1	.	CASSVGTGAEAFF	TGTGCCAGCAGCGTCGGGACAGGGGCTGAAGCTTTCTTT
TRBV9	.	TRBJ2-5	.	CASSVASQGRQETQYF	TGTGCCAGCAGCGTAGCATCGCAGGGAAGACAAGAGACCCAGTACTTC
TRBV25-1	TRBD1	TRBJ2-7	.	CASSESGQGRYEQYF	TGTGCCAGCAGTGAATCAGGACAGGGGCGCTACGAGCAGTACTTC
TRBV19	.	TRBJ2-7	.	CASSAREKSYEQYF	TGTGCCAGTAGTGCGAGGGAGAAGTCCTACGAGCAGTACTTC
TRBV7-8	.	TRBJ2-5	.	CASSRGSWETQYF	TGTGCCAGCAGCCGCGGGTCGTGGGAGACCCAGTACTTC
TRBV5-5	.	TRBJ2-7	.	CASSLVPGNLGEQYF	TGTGCCAGCAGCTTGGTCCCAGGGAATCTTGGGGAGCAGTACTTC
TRBV6-6	.	TRBJ2-3	.	CASRMTRGDTQYF	TGTGCCAGCAGGATGACTAGAGGAGATACGCAGTATTTT
TRBV10-1	.	TRBJ1-1	.	CASQTNRDTEAFF	TGCGCCAGCCAGACTAACAGGGATACCGAAGCTTTCTTT
TRBV7-3	TRBD1	TRBJ2-2	.	CASSSTGADTGELFF	TGTGCCAGCAGCTCGACAGGGGCTGACACCGGGGAGCTGTTTTTT
TRBV29-1	TRBD2	TRBJ2-7	.	CSVEIRGLAGYEQYF	TGCAGCGTTGAAATTCGGGGACTAGCGGGCTACGAGCAGTACTTC
TRBV6-5	TRBD1	TRBJ1-5	.	CASRQGGQPQHF	TGTGCCAGCAGACAGGGGGGCCAGCCCCAGCATTTT
TRBV2	.	TRBJ1-1	.	CASRTGPEAFF	TGTGCCAGCAGGACAGGCCCTGAAGCTTTCTTT